The 4 T cell receptor beta chains below come from one sample, sequenced in a study of CD4 T cells in relation to SARS-CoV-2 and coronaviruses (dated by TCRdb to the early 2020s). These receptors' antigens are unknown. CD4+ T cells from unexposed donors were collected before the COVID-19 pandemic (2011-2018). After 10 days of culture, CD4+ T cells were isolated with the EasySep CD4+ T cell isolation kit. Library preparation was by the immunoSEQ multiplex PCR assay. TCRdb holds this immuneACCESS table with in-frame rearrangements only. Some clones are missing; in checked studies, unresolved V genes explain under half, and the rest has no known cause. The sample table holds 25,000 to 30,000 clones, of which 74% were seen once. Together, the top ten hold less than 25% of the sample. The sequencing sample was made of CD4+ T cells from PBMCs, cultured in vitro. The origin of the receptors is a human donor in good health.

The chain links TRBV3-1 (or the pseudogene TRBV3-2) to TRBJ2-6; D is unclear. Germline V gene data show CDR1 as LGHDT and CDR2 as YNNKEL (reference sequence). The V and J ends lost 4 bases and 0 bases respectively, with 7 bases between them. This CDR3 has 15 residues. Here the CDR3 reads CASSPGVSGANVLTF. As DNA, the CDR3 is TGTGCCAGCAGCCCGGGCGTCTCTGGGGCCAACGTCCTGACTTTC.

This clone occurred a few times. The J gene is TRBJ1-2, the V gene TRBV6-5, with TRBD1 matching over 11 bases. With 4 bases clipped from V and 2 bases from J, the junction kept 3 bases outside the gene matches. CDR3 length equals 15 residues. CDR1 and CDR2 from the germline V gene are MNHEY and SVGAGI. The CDR3 coding sequence is TGTGCCAGCAGTTCGAGGGACAGGGGGAACTATGGCTACACCTTC. Protein sequence: CASSSRDRGNYGYTF.

The chain couples TRBV27 to TRBJ1-3; tentative D call: TRBD1 (5 bases). The V end was cut by 5 bases, the J end by 2 bases, with 7 bases between. The CDR3 runs to 13 residues. Germline CDR1 is MNHEY and CDR2 is SMNVEV (reference sequence). Written as DNA, the CDR3 is TGTGCCAGCAGTGTGGGGGCTGGAAACACCATATATTTT. Its protein product is CASSVGAGNTIYF.

The V and J genes are TRBV5-1 and TRBJ1-2; D might be TRBD1 (6 bases). Germline V lookup: CDR1 SGHRS, CDR2 YFSETQ. This CDR3 comprises 14 residues. Trimming pared 7 bases from V and 5 bases from J, leaving 18 bases between. CDR3 in DNA: TGCGCCAGCGGATTTCCGACAGGCGATTATGGCTACACCTTC. This gives the protein CASGFPTGDYGYTF.